These T cell receptor beta chains were read from a single sample in a study of T cells in Graves' hyperthyroidism and ophthalmopathy. TCRdb reprocessed the multiplex PCR reads with MiXCR, giving one entry per CDR3 protein. The table includes hundreds of thousands of distinct CDR3 sequences, around 39% detected once. The sequenced sample consisted of blood. The receptors shown here come from a man aged 18-30 years with Graves' hyperthyroidism. Both conserved end residues are part of each CDR3. The D gene is left open where the match is weak. The size field is filled for only some rows; it gives once, few, many or a size class.

v_call	d_call	clone_size	j_call	cdr3_aa	cdr3_nt
TRBV20-1	NA	NA	TRBJ2-5	CSAAPTYQETQYF	TGCAGTGCTGCCCCGACGTACCAAGAGACCCAGTACTTC
TRBV2	NA	once	TRBJ2-3	CASSGSGSADTQYF	TGTGCCAGCAGCGGGTCAGGGAGCGCAGATACGCAGTATTTT
TRBV12-3/TRBV12-4	NA	many	TRBJ1-2	CASSLQGTPYGYTF	TGTGCCAGCAGTTTGCAAGGGACACCCTATGGCTACACCTTC
TRBV20-1	TRBD1	once	TRBJ1-3	CSASTGQGNTIYF	TGCAGTGCCAGTACGGGACAGGGAAACACCATATATTTT
TRBV2	NA	NA	TRBJ2-7	CASSEEWNIAYEQYF	TGTGCCAGCAGTGAAGAGTGGAACATAGCCTACGAGCAGTACTTC
TRBV29-1	NA	many	TRBJ1-1	CSVGQRDDTEAFF	TGCAGCGTAGGACAGAGGGACGACACTGAAGCTTTCTTT
TRBV7-9	TRBD2	NA	TRBJ2-7	CASSQDGEGREQYF	TGTGCCAGCAGCCAAGATGGGGAGGGTCGTGAGCAGTACTTC
TRBV7-6	NA	few	TRBJ1-2	CASSLAGSGRGGGYTF	TGTGCCAGCAGCTTAGCCGGGTCAGGGAGAGGTGGTGGCTACACCTTC
TRBV11-1	NA	NA	TRBJ1-5	CASSARGGRNQPQHF	TGTGCCAGCAGCGCTAGGGGGGGTCGCAATCAGCCCCAGCATTTT
TRBV12-1	NA	once	TRBJ2-7	CASSFNTGYEQYF	TGTGCCAGCAGCTTTAATACAGGGTACGAGCAGTACTTC
TRBV9	NA	many	TRBJ1-1	CASSVGPGAINTEAFF	TGTGCCAGCAGCGTAGGCCCAGGGGCGATAAACACTGAAGCTTTCTTT
TRBV5-1	TRBD1	NA	TRBJ1-2	CASSLTGSGTGVNYGYTF	TGCGCCAGCAGCTTGACGGGTTCCGGGACAGGGGTAAACTATGGCTACACCTTC
TRBV2	NA	NA	TRBJ2-2	CASSLFLGSGELFF	TGTGCCAGCAGTTTATTTCTGGGCTCCGGGGAGCTGTTTTTT
TRBV29-1	TRBD1	NA	TRBJ1-1	CAWGQRNTEAFF	TGTGCCTGGGGACAGCGGAACACTGAAGCTTTCTTT
TRBV7-2	NA	many	TRBJ2-7	CASSLLATGPYEQYF	TGTGCCAGCAGCTTACTAGCGACGGGCCCTTACGAGCAGTACTTC
TRBV6-5	TRBD1	NA	TRBJ2-5	CASMGTGAQETQYF	TGTGCCAGCATGGGGACAGGGGCGCAAGAGACCCAGTACTTC
TRBV20-1	TRBD2	NA	TRBJ2-7	CSALKTSGDYEQYF	TGCAGTGCCCTCAAGACTAGCGGGGATTACGAGCAGTACTTC
TRBV29-1	NA	NA	TRBJ1-2	CSSFAGPGYTF	TGCAGCAGTTTTGCGGGTCCTGGCTACACCTTC
TRBV9	NA	once	TRBJ1-3	CASSLTDAGNTIYF	TGTGCCAGCAGCCTAACAGACGCGGGAAACACCATATATTTT
TRBV7-6	TRBD2	NA	TRBJ2-5	CASSQRGSAGAGTQYF	TGTGCCAGCAGTCAACGTGGCTCTGCGGGAGCGGGGACCCAGTACTTC
TRBV12-3/TRBV12-4	TRBD1	NA	TRBJ1-5	CASSSPGQGSQPQHF	TGTGCCAGCAGTTCTCCGGGACAGGGGAGTCAGCCCCAGCATTTT
TRBV15	NA	NA	TRBJ1-2	CAASSLRSEGGYTF	TGTGCCGCCAGCAGCTTGCGGTCAGAAGGAGGCTACACCTTC
TRBV20-1	NA	NA	TRBJ2-7	CSAGLDEQYF	TGCAGTGCTGGACTGGACGAGCAGTACTTC
TRBV10-3	NA	NA	TRBJ1-2	CAISESRFNYGYTF	TGTGCCATCAGTGAGTCTCGGTTTAACTATGGCTACACCTTC
TRBV5-6	NA	NA	TRBJ1-1	CASSFLGTHNTEAFF	TGTGCCAGCAGCTTCCTCGGGACACATAACACTGAAGCTTTCTTT
TRBV15	NA	many	TRBJ2-7	CATSREAGTTYEQYF	TGTGCCACCAGCAGAGAAGCCGGGACCACCTACGAGCAGTACTTC
TRBV12-3/TRBV12-4	NA	NA	TRBJ1-5	CASSLGALGSNQPQHF	TGTGCCAGCAGTTTGGGGGCCCTAGGGAGCAATCAGCCCCAGCATTTT
TRBV20-1	NA	NA	TRBJ2-6	CSARTSAVGAF	TGCAGTGCTAGAACATCGGCCGTCGGAGCTTTC